A single sample gave rise to the 23 T cell receptor beta chains below, sequenced in a study of blood T cells in healthy people across ages. A sample-barcoded 5' primer and a J-beta primer mix were used in a second PCR of roughly 7 to 11 cycles. One entry per CDR3 protein results from TCRdb running MiXCR on the 5' RACE reads. The sample records 1.4 million to 1.5 million distinct CDR3 sequences, roughly 45% being singletons. The source material was blood. Receptors were obtained from a woman younger than 30 in good health.

This chain connects TRBV6-5 to TRBJ2-1, with TRBD2 matching 7 bases. The trim removed 4 bases at V and 5 bases at J, leaving 14 bases unmatched. Looked up from germline, CDR1 is MNHEY and CDR2 is SVGAGI. The CDR3 covers 17 residues. The CDR3 bases are TGTGCCAGCAGTTCTCTTCTGGCGGGAGTTTCCGACAATGAGCAGTTCTTC. Protein: CASSSLLAGVSDNEQFF.

This chain links TRBV2 with TRBJ1-3, with D hard to call. The CDR3 is 12 amino acids. CDR1 SNHLY and CDR2 FYNNEI come from the germline V gene. Trimming removed 8 bases at V and 3 bases at J, with 8 bases between. For the CDR3, the DNA is TGTGCCAGCCGGGAAGGTGGAAACACCATATATTTT. It is translated as CASREGGNTIYF.

This chain connects TRBV12-3 or TRBV12-4 to TRBJ2-7; 8 nucleotides agree with TRBD2. The CDR3 spans 16 residues. V trimming: 5 bases; J trimming: 7 bases; junction bases outside the gene matches: 16. The CDR3 region is CASSTYRGGSYNEQYF. CDR3 sequence (DNA): TGTGCCAGCAGTACCTACCGGGGGGGCTCCTACAATGAGCAGTACTTC.

The chain employs TRBV9 and TRBJ2-7; TRBD2 might be the D (6 bases). Germline V gene sequence: CDR1 SGDLS, CDR2 YYNGEE. The CDR3 consists of 16 residues. V lost 4 bases, J lost 5 bases, and 22 bases lay in between. The DNA of the CDR3 is TGTGCCAGCAGCCCTGCAAGGGAGCGGGCTCCCCACGAGCAGTACTTC. It encodes CASSPARERAPHEQYF.

The rearrangement uses TRBV24-1 and TRBJ2-3, with D possibly matching TRBD1 (5 bases). The V gene lost 5 bases and the J gene lost 0 bases, with 8 bases spanning the gap. The CDR3 spans 14 residues. Germline V lookup: CDR1 KGHDR, CDR2 SFDVKD. CDR3 coding DNA: TGTGCCACCAGTGTCGACAGTAGCACAGATACGCAGTATTTT. It yields the protein CATSVDSSTDTQYF.

The genes are TRBV9 and TRBJ2-5; TRBD2 might be the D (5 bases). The V gene's germline CDR1 is SGDLS and CDR2 YYNGEE. The V gene lost 3 bases and the J gene lost 0 bases, with 9 bases spanning the gap. The CDR3 is made up of 14 amino acids. The CDR3 loop is CASSEGVYQETQYF. The DNA of the CDR3 is TGTGCCAGCAGCGAGGGAGTGTACCAAGAGACCCAGTACTTC.

This clonotype was found a few times. The rearrangement joins TRBV7-9 to TRBJ1-1; D perhaps matches TRBD1 (6 bases). In germline, CDR1 is SEHNR, CDR2 FQNEAQ (reference sequence). This CDR3 is built from 13 residues. The germline V and J ends were trimmed by 8 bases and 3 bases, with 13 bases remaining between them. The CDR3 DNA reads as TGTGCCAGCCGCCAACAGGGTGACACTGAAGCTTTCTTT. Protein product: CASRQQGDTEAFF.

This chain uses TRBV5-6 with TRBJ2-3; 9 nucleotides line up with TRBD2. Trimming at V came to 4 bases and at J to 2 bases, leaving 8 bases not matched to a gene. The CDR3 extends over 16 amino acids. Germline V gene lookup returns CDR1 SGHDT and CDR2 YYEEEE. CDR3 sequence: CASSRGAGGHTDTQYF. In DNA form, the CDR3 reads TGTGCCAGCAGCAGAGGAGCGGGGGGCCACACAGATACGCAGTATTTT.

A few counts support this clonotype. The chain recombines TRBV21-1 with TRBJ1-2; TRBD1 is taken as the D call from the table, unchecked against the DNA. TRBV21-1 counts as a pseudogene. There are 15 residues in the CDR3. In DNA form, the CDR3 reads TGTGCCAGCATCATATCCGACAGGAATAACTATGGCTACACCTTC. Protein: CASIISDRNNYGYTF.

The rearrangement joins TRBV21-1 to TRBJ2-7; the D call TRBD1 from the table was never checked on the DNA. TRBV21-1 is marked as a pseudogene. This CDR3 spans 16 amino acids. CDR3 DNA sequence: TGTGCCAGCAGCAAAGCCGCGACAGGGGACACCTACGAGCAGTACTTC. Its protein is CASSKAATGDTYEQYF.

This clonotype was seen only once. V and J are TRBV9 and TRBJ2-1; 14 bases align to TRBD2. Germline CDR1 is SGDLS and CDR2 is YYNGEE. J was trimmed by 10 bases and V by 0 bases; bases with no gene match: 6. CDR3 length equals 16 residues. The CDR3 nucleotides read TGTGCCAGCAGCGTAGGACTAGCGGGGGGGCTTGGCGAGCAGTTCTTC. It is translated as CASSVGLAGGLGEQFF.

The gene calls are TRBV5-1 and TRBJ2-7; D gene ambiguous. CDR3 length: 16 residues. Germline lookup yields CDR1 SGHRS and CDR2 YFSETQ. Between the trimmed V and J ends, which lost 0 bases and 1 base, there was a span of 14 bases. Written as DNA, the CDR3 is TGCGCCAGCAGCTTGGAGGGCGCAGCCTCATCCTACGAGCAGTACTTC. Translating it yields CASSLEGAASSYEQYF.

This chain uses TRBV7-2 with TRBJ2-2; TRBD1 matches at 8 bases. With 1 base clipped from V and 7 bases from J, the junction kept 11 bases outside the gene matches. Germline V gene lookup returns CDR1 SGHTA and CDR2 FQGNSA. CDR3 length: 17 amino acids. The CDR3, as DNA: TGTGCCAGCAGCTTAGACGGCAGGGGGCTATCCGGCGGGGAGCTGTTTTTT. The encoded protein is CASSLDGRGLSGGELFF.

This clonotype was observed a few times. This chain joins TRBV7-8 and TRBJ2-3, with TRBD2 identical over 8 bases. With V trimmed by 2 bases and J by 4 bases, 5 bases remained unmatched. From germline, CDR1 is SGHVS and CDR2 FQNEAQ. The length of the CDR3 is 15 residues. The CDR3 region is CASSLRSGVADTQYF. Written as DNA, the CDR3 is TGTGCCAGCAGCTTACGTAGCGGGGTGGCAGATACGCAGTATTTT.

This clonotype was recorded once. Germline and junction disagree at one end, which may indicate a read error. This chain connects TRBV2 to TRBJ2-3; the D is unclear. CDR3 length: 14 residues. The germline V gene encodes CDR1 SNHLY and CDR2 FYNNEI. CDR3 sequence (DNA): TGTGACAGCAGTGAAGCGCTATTTGGAGATACGCAGTATTTT. Its translation: CDSSEALFGDTQYF. The full variable domain, rest sourced from reference TRBV2 and TRBJ2-3, is EPEVTQTPSHQVTQMGQEVILRCVPISNHLYFYWYRQILGQKVEFLVSFYNNEISEKSEIFDDQFSVERPDGSNFTLKIRSTKLEDSAMYFCDSSEALFGDTQYFGPGTRLTVL.

This clonotype was seen only a few times. The J gene is TRBJ1-2, the V gene TRBV3-1; D call uncertain. Trimming left V 2 bases short and J 6 bases short, with 7 bases between. The CDR3 runs to 12 residues. Germline lookup yields CDR1 LGHDT and CDR2 YNNKEL (reference sequence). CDR3 nucleotide sequence: TGTGCCAGCAGCCAAATGGGCGATGGCTACACCTTC. Translation gives CASSQMGDGYTF.

As regards this clonotype: An end of the junction differs from the germline gene, which may be a read error. The chain recombines TRBV7-7 with TRBJ2-5; 7 bases line up with TRBD1. The germline gives CDR1 SSHAT, CDR2 FNYEAQ (reference sequence). The CDR3 is 13 residues long. The CDR3 loop is CASSVRDRETQYF. As DNA, the CDR3 is TGTGCTAGCAGCGTCCGGGACAGAGAGACCCAGTACTTC.

This clonotype was seen a handful of times. This rearrangement joins TRBV7-2 to TRBJ2-5; 15 bases agree with TRBD2. The germline gives CDR1 SGHTA, CDR2 FQGNSA. This CDR3 region has 14 residues. The CDR3 nucleotides read TGTGTCGTAGGGACTAGCGGGAGGAAAGAGACCCAGTACTTC. This encodes CVVGTSGRKETQYF. The whole variable domain, remainder taken from reference TRBV7-2 and TRBJ2-5, is GAGVSQSPSNKVTEKGKDVELRCDPISGHTALYWYRQSLGQGLEFLIYFQGNSAPDKSGLPSDRFSAERTGGSVSTLTIQRTQQEDSAVYLCVVGTSGRKETQYFGPGTRLLVL.

This chain joins TRBV29-1 and TRBJ2-3, with 12 positions matching TRBD2. J was trimmed by 6 bases and V by 4 bases; bases with no gene match: 14. Germline loops: CDR1 SQVTM, CDR2 ANQGSEA. This CDR3 spans 17 amino acids. This chain's CDR3 is CSVGQARGLAGGDTQYF. As DNA, the CDR3 is TGCAGCGTTGGTCAGGCCCGGGGACTAGCGGGCGGGGATACGCAGTATTTT.

The chain joins TRBV4-1 to TRBJ2-7; tentatively, D is TRBD2 (6 bases). Germline loops: CDR1 MGHRA, CDR2 YSYEKL. CDR3 size: 14 residues. The germline V and J ends were trimmed by 0 bases and 2 bases, with 8 bases remaining between them. The CDR3 loop reads CASSQETGAYEQYF. The CDR3 DNA reads as TGCGCCAGCAGCCAAGAGACGGGAGCCTACGAGCAGTACTTC.

Only a few counts were recorded for this clonotype. This rearrangement joins TRBV6-6 to TRBJ1-1; TRBD1 matches 7 bases. Germline loops: CDR1 MNHNY, CDR2 SVGAGI (reference sequence). Trimming cost V 2 bases and J 4 bases; bases outside gene matches: 7. The CDR3 is 15 residues long. The CDR3 spells CASSYPRAGGTEAFF. DNA of the CDR3: TGTGCCAGCAGTTACCCCCGTGCAGGGGGCACTGAAGCTTTCTTT.

This clonotype was seen more than once but under ten times. The CDR3 DNA reads as TGTGCCAGCAGTTCCCGAAGTCAGGGGAACTCCCCGACCAGTCAGTTCTTC. Its protein product is CASSSRSQGNSPTSQFF. The rearrangement joins TRBV6-6 to TRBJ2-1, with D possibly being TRBD1 (6 bases). V lost 4 bases and J lost 13, with 29 bases in between. Germline V lookup: CDR1 MNHNY, CDR2 SVGAGI (reference sequence). The CDR3 is made up of 17 amino acids.

This clonotype occurred many times. The chain joins TRBV9 to TRBJ2-1; 8 bases are a match to TRBD2. The CDR3 covers 15 residues. Losses at the gene ends were 2 bases for V and 1 base for J; bases not matched to a gene: 2. In germline, CDR1 is SGDLS, CDR2 YYNGEE. CDR3: CASSVTSGSYNEQFF. CDR3 DNA sequence: TGTGCCAGCAGCGTTACTAGCGGTTCCTACAATGAGCAGTTCTTC.